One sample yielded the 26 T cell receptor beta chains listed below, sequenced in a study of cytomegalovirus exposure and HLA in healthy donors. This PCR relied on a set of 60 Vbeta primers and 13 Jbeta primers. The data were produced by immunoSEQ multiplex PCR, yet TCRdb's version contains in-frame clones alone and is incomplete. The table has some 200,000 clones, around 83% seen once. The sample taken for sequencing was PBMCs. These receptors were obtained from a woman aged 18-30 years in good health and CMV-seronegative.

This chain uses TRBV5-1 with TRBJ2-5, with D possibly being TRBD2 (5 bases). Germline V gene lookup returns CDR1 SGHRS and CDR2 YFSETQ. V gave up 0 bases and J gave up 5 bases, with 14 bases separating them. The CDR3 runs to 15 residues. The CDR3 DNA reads TGCGCCAGCAGCTTGGATTGGAGCACGGGGGAGACCCAGTACTTC. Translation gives CASSLDWSTGETQYF.

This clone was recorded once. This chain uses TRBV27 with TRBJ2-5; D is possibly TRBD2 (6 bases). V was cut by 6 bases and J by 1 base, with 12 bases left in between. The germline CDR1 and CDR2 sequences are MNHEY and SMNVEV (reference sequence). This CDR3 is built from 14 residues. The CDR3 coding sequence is TGTGCCAGCAGAGACGGAGGGCCCCAAGAGACCCAGTACTTC. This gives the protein CASRDGGPQETQYF.

The CDR3: CASSLILAGQETQYF. The CDR3 region has the DNA TGTGCCAGCAGCTTAATACTAGCGGGACAAGAGACCCAGTACTTC. The J gene is TRBJ2-5, the V gene TRBV7-8, with 10 bases fitting TRBD2. Germline-derived CDR1 and CDR2 are SGHVS and FQNEAQ. V lost 2 bases to trimming and J lost 2 bases; unmatched junction nucleotides: 2. This CDR3 is 15 amino acids long.

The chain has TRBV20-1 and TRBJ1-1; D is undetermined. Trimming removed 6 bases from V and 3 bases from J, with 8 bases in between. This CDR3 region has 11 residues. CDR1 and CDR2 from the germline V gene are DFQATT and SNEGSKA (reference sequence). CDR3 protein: CSAPRYTEAFF. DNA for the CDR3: TGCAGTGCGCCGAGGTACACTGAAGCTTTCTTT.

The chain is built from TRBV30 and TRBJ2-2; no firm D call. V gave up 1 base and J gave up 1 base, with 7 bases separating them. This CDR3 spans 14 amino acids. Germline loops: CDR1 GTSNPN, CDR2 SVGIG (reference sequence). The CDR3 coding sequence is TGTGCCTGGAGTGGGGCTAAGAACACCGGGGAGCTGTTTTTT. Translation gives CAWSGAKNTGELFF.

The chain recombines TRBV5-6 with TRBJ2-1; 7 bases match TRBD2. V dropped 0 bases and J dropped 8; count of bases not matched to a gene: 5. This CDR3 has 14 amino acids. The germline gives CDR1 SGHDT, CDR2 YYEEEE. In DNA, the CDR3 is TGTGCCAGCAGCTTGGGACTAGCAGTATATGAGCAGTTCTTC. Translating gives CASSLGLAVYEQFF.

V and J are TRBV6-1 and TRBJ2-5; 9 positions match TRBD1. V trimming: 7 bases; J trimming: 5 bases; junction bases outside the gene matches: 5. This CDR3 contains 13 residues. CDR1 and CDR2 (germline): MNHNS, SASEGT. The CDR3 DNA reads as TGTGCCAGCACCCGGGACAGGGCGGAGACCCAGTACTTC. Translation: CASTRDRAETQYF.

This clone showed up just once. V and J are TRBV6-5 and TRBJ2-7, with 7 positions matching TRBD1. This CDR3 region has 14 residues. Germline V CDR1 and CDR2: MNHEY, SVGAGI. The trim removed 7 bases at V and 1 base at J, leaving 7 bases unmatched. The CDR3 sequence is CASKGQRLSYEQYF. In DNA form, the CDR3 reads TGTGCCAGCAAGGGACAGCGATTATCCTACGAGCAGTACTTC.

CDR3 protein: CASSHRGIYEQYF. In DNA, the CDR3 is TGTGCCAGCAGCCACAGGGGAATCTACGAGCAGTACTTC. The rearrangement uses TRBV11-1 and TRBJ2-7; 7 bases agree with TRBD1. Germline CDR1 and CDR2: SGHAT and FQDESV (reference sequence). The length of the CDR3 is 13 residues. After removal of 5 bases from V and 3 bases from J, the junction contained 4 bases not matched to a gene.

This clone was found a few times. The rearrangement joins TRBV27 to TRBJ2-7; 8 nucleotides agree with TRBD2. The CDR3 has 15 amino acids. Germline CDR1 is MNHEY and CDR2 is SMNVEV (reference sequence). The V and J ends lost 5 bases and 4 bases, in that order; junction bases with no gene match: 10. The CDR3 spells CASSRAGGTRYEQYF. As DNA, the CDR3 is TGTGCCAGCAGTCGGGCCGGGGGGACTAGGTACGAGCAGTACTTC.

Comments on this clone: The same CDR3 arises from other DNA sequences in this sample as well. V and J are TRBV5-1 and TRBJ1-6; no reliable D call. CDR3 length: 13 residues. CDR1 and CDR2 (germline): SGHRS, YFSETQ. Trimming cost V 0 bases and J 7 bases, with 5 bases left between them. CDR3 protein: CASSLDRNSPLHF. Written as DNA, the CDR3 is TGCGCCAGCAGCTTGGACCGGAATTCACCCCTCCACTTT.

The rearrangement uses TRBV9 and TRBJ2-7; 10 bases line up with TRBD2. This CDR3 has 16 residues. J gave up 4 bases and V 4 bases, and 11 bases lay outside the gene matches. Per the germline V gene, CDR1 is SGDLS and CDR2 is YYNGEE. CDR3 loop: CASSSSLAGFIYEQYF. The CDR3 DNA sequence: TGTGCCAGCAGCTCCTCACTAGCGGGGTTCATATACGAGCAGTACTTC.

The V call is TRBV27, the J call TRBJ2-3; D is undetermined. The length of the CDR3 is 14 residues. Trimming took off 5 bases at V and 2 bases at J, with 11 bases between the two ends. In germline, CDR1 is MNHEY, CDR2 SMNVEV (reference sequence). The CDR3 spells CASSVYSPTDTQYF. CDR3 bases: TGTGCCAGCAGTGTATACTCCCCCACAGATACGCAGTATTTT.

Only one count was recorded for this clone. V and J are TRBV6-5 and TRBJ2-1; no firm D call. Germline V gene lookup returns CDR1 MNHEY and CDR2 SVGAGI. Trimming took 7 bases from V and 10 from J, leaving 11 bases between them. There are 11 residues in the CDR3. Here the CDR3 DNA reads TGTGCCAGCATCGGAGCCCGCGAGCAGTTCTTC. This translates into CASIGAREQFF.

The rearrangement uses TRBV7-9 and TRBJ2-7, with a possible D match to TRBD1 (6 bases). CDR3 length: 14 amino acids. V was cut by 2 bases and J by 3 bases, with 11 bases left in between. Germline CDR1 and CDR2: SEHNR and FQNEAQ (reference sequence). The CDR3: CASSLQQGSYEQYF. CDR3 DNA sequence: TGTGCCAGCAGCTTACAACAGGGCAGCTACGAGCAGTACTTC.

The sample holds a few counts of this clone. The CDR3 loop reads CAWRRRENGGANVLTF. For the CDR3, the DNA is TGTGCCTGGAGGAGACGGGAAAATGGTGGGGCCAACGTCCTGACTTTC. The rearrangement links TRBV30 to TRBJ2-6; a weak D match, TRBD2 (5 bases). The CDR3 contains 16 residues. The V gene's germline CDR1 is GTSNPN and CDR2 SVGIG (reference sequence). V lost 3 bases and J lost 3, with 15 bases in between.

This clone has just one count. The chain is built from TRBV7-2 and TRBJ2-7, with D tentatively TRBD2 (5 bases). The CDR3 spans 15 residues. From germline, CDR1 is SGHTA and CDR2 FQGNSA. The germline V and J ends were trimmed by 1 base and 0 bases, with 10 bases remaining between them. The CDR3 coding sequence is TGTGCCAGCAGCTTAGGGACTTCCAGCTCCTACGAGCAGTACTTC. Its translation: CASSLGTSSSYEQYF.

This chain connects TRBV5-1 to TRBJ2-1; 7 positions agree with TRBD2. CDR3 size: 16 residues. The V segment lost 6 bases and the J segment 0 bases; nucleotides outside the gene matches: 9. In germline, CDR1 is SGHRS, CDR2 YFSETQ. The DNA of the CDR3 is TGCGCCAGCACCAGAGCTTCGGGAGGCTCCTACAATGAGCAGTTCTTC. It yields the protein CASTRASGGSYNEQFF.

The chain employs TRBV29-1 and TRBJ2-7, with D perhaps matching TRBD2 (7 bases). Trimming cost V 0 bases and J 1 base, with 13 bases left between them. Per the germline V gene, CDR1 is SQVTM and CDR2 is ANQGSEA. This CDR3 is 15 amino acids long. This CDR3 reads CSVEDAGAQSYEQYF. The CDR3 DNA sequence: TGCAGCGTTGAAGATGCGGGGGCGCAGTCCTACGAGCAGTACTTC.

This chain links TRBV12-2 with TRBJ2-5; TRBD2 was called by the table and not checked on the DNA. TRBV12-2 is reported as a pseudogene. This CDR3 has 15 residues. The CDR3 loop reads CASRIGAGVGETQYF. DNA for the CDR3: TGTGCAAGTCGGATCGGGGCGGGGGTGGGGGAGACCCAGTACTTC.

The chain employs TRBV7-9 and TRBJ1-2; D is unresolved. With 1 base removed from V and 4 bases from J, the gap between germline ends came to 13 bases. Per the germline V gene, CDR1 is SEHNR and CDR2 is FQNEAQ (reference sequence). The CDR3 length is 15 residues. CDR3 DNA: TGTGCCAGCAGCTTAGGGTCCGCGCTAGGCTATGGCTACACCTTC. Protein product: CASSLGSALGYGYTF. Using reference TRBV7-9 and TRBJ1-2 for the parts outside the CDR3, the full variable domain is DTGVSQNPRHKITKRGQNVTFRCDPISEHNRLYWYRQTLGQGPEFLTYFQNEAQLEKSRLLSDRFSAERPKGSFSTLEIQRTEQGDSAMYLCASSLGSALGYGYTFGSGTRLTVV.

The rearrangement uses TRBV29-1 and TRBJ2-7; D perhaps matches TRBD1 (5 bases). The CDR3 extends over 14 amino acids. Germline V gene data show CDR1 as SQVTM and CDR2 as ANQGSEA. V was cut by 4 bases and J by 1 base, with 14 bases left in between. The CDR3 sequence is CSVGPDSPSYEQYF. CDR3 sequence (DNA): TGCAGCGTTGGGCCCGACAGTCCATCCTACGAGCAGTACTTC.

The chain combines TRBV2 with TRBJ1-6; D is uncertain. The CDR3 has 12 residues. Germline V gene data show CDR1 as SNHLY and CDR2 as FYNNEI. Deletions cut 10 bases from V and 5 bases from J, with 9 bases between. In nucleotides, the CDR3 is TGTGCCACCCGTGGAGATAATTCACCCCTCCACTTT. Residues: CATRGDNSPLHF.

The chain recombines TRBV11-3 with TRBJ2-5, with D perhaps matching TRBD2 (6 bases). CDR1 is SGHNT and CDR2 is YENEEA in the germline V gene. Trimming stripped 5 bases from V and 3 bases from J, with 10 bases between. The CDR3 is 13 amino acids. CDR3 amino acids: CASSGPGEETQYF. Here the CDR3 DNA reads TGTGCCAGCAGCGGGCCGGGGGAAGAGACCCAGTACTTC.

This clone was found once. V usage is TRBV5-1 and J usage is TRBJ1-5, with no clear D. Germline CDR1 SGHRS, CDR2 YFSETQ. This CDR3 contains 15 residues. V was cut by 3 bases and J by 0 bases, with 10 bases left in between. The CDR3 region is CASSSGSYSNQPQHF. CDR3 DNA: TGCGCCAGCAGCTCGGGATCTTATAGCAATCAGCCCCAGCATTTT.

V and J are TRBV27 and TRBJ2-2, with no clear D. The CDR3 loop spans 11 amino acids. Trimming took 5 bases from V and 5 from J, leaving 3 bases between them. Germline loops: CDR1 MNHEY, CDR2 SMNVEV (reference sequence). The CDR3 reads CASSQTGELFF. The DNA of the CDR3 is TGTGCCAGCAGTCAAACCGGGGAGCTGTTTTTT.